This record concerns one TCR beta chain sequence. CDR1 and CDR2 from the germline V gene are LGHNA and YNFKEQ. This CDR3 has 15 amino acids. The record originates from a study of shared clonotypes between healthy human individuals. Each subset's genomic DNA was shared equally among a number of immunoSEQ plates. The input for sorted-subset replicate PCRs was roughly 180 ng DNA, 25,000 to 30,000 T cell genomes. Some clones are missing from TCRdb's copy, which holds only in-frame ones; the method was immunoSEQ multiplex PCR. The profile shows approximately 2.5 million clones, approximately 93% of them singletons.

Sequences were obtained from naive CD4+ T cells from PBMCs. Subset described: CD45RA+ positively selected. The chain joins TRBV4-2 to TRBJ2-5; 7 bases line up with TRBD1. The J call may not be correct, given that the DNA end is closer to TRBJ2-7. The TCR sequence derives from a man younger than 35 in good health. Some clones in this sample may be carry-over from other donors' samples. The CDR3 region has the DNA TGTGCCAGCAGCCGGACGACAGGGCCCACCTACGAGCAGTACTTC. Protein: CASSRTTGPTYEQYF.